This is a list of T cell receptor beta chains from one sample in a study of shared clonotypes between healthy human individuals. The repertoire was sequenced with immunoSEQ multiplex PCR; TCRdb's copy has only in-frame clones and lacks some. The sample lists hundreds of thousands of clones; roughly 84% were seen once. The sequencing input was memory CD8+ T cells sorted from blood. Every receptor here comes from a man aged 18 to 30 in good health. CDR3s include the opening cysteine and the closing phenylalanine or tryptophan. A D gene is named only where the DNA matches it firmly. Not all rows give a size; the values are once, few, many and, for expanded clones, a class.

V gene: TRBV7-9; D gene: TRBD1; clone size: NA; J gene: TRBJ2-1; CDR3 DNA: TGTGCCAGCAGCTTAAGTTTGCGGGACAGGGGTATCAATGAGCAGTTCTTC; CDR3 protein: CASSLSLRDRGINEQFF
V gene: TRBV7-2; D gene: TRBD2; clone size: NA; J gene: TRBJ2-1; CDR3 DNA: TGTGCCAGCAGGACTAGCGGGAGGCATGAGCAGTTCTTC; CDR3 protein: CASRTSGRHEQFF
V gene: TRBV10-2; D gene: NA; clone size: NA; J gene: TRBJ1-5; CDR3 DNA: TGCGCCAGCTACCCCGGTACAGGTCAGCCCCAGCATTTT; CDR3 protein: CASYPGTGQPQHF
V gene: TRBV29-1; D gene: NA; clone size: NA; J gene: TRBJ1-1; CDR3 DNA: TGCAGCGTTGAAGACTCGGACGGAAACACTGAAGCTTTCTTT; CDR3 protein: CSVEDSDGNTEAFF
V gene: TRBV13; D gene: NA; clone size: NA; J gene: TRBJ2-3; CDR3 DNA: TGTGCCAGCAGCTTAGGCCGGTTTGGGGCAGATACGCAGTATTTT; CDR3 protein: CASSLGRFGADTQYF
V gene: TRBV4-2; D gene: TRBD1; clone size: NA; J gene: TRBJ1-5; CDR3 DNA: TGTGCCAGCAGCCGACCGGACAGGGGGCTAAATCAGCCCCAGCATTTT; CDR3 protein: CASSRPDRGLNQPQHF
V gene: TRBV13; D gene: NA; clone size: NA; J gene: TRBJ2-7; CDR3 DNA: TGTGCCAGCAGCCATGCAGGGTTCTCCTACGAGCAGTACTTC; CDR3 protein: CASSHAGFSYEQYF
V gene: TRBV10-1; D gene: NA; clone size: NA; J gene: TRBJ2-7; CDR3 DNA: TGCGCCAGCAGTGAGTCGTGGGGGGTCGAGCAGTACTTC; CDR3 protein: CASSESWGVEQYF
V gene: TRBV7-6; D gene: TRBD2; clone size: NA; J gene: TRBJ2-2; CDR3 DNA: TGTGCCAGCAGGTCACTAGCGGGGGCCGGGGAGCTGTTTTTT; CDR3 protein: CASRSLAGAGELFF
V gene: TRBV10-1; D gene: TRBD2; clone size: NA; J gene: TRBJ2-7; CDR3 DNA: TGCGCCAGCAGGTTAGCGGGAGGGCCTCCCAAACCAACCTACGAGCAGTACTTC; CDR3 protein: CASRLAGGPPKPTYEQYF
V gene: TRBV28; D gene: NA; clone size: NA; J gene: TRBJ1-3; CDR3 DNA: TGTGCCAGCAGTGTGGCCGGGGATCGCGGAAACACCATATATTTT; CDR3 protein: CASSVAGDRGNTIYF
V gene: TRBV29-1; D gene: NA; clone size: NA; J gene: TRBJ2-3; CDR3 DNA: TGCAGCGTTGGAGGGTTTACAGATACGCAGTATTTT; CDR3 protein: CSVGGFTDTQYF
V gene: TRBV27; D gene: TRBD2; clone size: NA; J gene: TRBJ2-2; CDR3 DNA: TGTGCCAGCTCCTCGGGGGGGAACACCGGGGAGCTGTTTTTT; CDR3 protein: CASSSGGNTGELFF
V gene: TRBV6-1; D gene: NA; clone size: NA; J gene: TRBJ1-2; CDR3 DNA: TGTGCCAGCAGTGAATTACGGGGACTGGACTATGGCTACACCTTC; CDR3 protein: CASSELRGLDYGYTF
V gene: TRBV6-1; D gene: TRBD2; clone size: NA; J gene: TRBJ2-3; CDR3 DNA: TGTGCCAGCAGAAGACTAGCGGGAGTTGTAGATACGCAGTATTTT; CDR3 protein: CASRRLAGVVDTQYF
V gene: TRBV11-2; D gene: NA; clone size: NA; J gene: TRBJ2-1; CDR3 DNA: TGTGCCAGCAGCCCGTTAGCGTTCTCCTACAATGAGCAGTTCTTC; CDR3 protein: CASSPLAFSYNEQFF
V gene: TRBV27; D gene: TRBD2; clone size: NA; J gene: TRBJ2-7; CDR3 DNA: TGTGCCAGCAGTGTCGGACTAGCGGGGGTAACCTACGAGCAGTACTTC; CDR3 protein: CASSVGLAGVTYEQYF
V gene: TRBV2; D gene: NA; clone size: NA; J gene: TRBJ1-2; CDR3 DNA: TGTGCCAGCAGTGAAAGGGGGGCCGGCTATGGCTACACCTTC; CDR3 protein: CASSERGAGYGYTF
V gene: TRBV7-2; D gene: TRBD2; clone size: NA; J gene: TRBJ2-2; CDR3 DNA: TGTGCCAGCAGCTTATTTGGGACTAGCGATGTTGGCGGGGAGCTGTTTTTT; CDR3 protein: CASSLFGTSDVGGELFF
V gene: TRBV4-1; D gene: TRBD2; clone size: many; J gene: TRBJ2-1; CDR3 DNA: TGCGCCAGCAGCCAATGGGGGGCAGCCGGGACTAGCGGGTACAATGAGCAGTTCTTC; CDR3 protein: CASSQWGAAGTSGYNEQFF
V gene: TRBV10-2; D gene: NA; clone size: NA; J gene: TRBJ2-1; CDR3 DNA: TGCGCCAGCAGTGAGAGGGGGGAGCAGTTCTTC; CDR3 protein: CASSERGEQFF
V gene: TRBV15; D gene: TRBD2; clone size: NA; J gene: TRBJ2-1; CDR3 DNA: TGTGCCACCAGCAGAGGGGCGGGAGAGTCAAATGAGCAGTTCTTC; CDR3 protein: CATSRGAGESNEQFF
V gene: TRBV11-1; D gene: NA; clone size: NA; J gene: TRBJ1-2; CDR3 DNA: TGTGCCAGCAACAGGGACGGTGAAGGAGGGGACTATGGCTACACCTTC; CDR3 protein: CASNRDGEGGDYGYTF
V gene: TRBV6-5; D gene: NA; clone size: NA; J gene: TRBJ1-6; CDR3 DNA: TGTGCCAGCAGTTACAGCGACTCCTATAATTCACCCCTCCACTTT; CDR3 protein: CASSYSDSYNSPLHF
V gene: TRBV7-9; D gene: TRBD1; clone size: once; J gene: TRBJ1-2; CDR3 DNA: TGTGCCAGCAGATCCGGGACAGCCAACTATGGCTACACCTTC; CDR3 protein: CASRSGTANYGYTF
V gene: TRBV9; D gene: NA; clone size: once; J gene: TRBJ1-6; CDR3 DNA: TGTGCCAGCAGCGTAGAGGTAGTTGATTCACCCCTCCACTTT; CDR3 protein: CASSVEVVDSPLHF
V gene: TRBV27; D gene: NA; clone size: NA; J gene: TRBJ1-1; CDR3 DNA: TGTGCCAGCAGTTTATATAGGGTCGGTTACACTGAAGCTTTCTTT; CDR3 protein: CASSLYRVGYTEAFF
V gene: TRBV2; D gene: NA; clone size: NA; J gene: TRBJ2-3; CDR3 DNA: TGTGCCAGCAGTGAAGTGGGGCCCGCAGATACGCAGTATTTT; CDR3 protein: CASSEVGPADTQYF
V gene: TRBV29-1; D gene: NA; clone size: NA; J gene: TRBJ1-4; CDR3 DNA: TGCAGCGTCCCAGGAAATAATGAAAAACTGTTTTTT; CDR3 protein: CSVPGNNEKLFF
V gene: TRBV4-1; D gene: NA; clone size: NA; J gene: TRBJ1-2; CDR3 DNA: TGCGCCAGCAGCCAAGTGCCGGTTAACTATGGCTACACCTTC; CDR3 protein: CASSQVPVNYGYTF
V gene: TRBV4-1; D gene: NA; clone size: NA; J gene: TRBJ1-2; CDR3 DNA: TGCGCCAGCAGCCAAGTCGGGGCAGGTGGCTACACCTTC; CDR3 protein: CASSQVGAGGYTF
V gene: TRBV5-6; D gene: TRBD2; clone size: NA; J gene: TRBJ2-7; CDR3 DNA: TGTGCCAGCAGCTTGGAGACTAGCGGAACCTACGAGCAGTACTTC; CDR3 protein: CASSLETSGTYEQYF
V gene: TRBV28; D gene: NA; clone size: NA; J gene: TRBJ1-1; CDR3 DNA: TGTGCCAGCACATCGGGTTACGATGAAGCTTTCTTT; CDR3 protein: CASTSGYDEAFF
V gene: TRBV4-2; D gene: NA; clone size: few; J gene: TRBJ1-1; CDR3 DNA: TGTGCCAGCAGCCAAGAAATGAACACTGAAGCTTTCTTT; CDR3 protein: CASSQEMNTEAFF
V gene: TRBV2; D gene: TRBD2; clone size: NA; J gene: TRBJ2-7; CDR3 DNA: TGTGCCAGCAGTGAATGGGCGGGGGAATACGAGCAGTACTTC; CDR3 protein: CASSEWAGEYEQYF
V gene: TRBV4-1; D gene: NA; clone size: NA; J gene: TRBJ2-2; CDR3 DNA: TGCGCCAGCAGCCACTCGACAGAGACCGGGGAGCTGTTTTTT; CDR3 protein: CASSHSTETGELFF
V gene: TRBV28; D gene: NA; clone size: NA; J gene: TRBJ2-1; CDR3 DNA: TGTGCCAGCAGTCTCCAGGGTAATGAGCAGTTCTTC; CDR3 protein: CASSLQGNEQFF
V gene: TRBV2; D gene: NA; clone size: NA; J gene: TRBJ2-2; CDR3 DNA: TGTGCCAGCAGTGATACGGTCGGGGAGCTGTTTTTT; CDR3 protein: CASSDTVGELFF
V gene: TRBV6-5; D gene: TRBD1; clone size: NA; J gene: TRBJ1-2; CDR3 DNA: TGTGCCAGCAGCCTGGAGGGGGCCTATGGCTACACCTTC; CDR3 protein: CASSLEGAYGYTF